Following are 30 T cell receptor beta chains from one sample sequenced in a study of shared clonotypes between healthy human individuals. Produced via immunoSEQ multiplex PCR; TCRdb's table is partial and in-frame only. The sample holds approximately 2.5 million clones, more than 80% seen once. Sequenced sample: naive CD4+ T cells sorted from blood. The subset denotes: CD45RA+ positively selected. Every receptor here comes from a man younger than 35 in good health.

The chain uses TRBV30 and TRBJ2-7; a possible D gene is TRBD1 (6 bases). The V and J ends lost 2 bases and 3 bases respectively, with 11 bases between them. The CDR3 sequence is 13 residues long. The germline gives CDR1 GTSNPN, CDR2 SVGIG (reference sequence). The CDR3 bases are TGTGCCTGGAGTCGCTGGACAGACTACGAGCAGTACTTC. Translated: CAWSRWTDYEQYF.

This chain links TRBV14 with TRBJ2-5; no firm D call. Trimming left V 4 bases short and J 4 bases short, with 10 bases between. Germline V gene data show CDR1 as SGHDN and CDR2 as FVKESK. CDR3 length equals 13 residues. The CDR3 region has the DNA TGTGCCAGCAGCCCTTCTTGGTCAGAGACCCAGTACTTC. Encoded protein: CASSPSWSETQYF.

The chain is built from TRBV27 and TRBJ1-2; 8 nucleotides match TRBD1. Germline V lookup: CDR1 MNHEY, CDR2 SMNVEV (reference sequence). V trimming: 4 bases; J trimming: 5 bases; junction bases outside the gene matches: 6. CDR3 length: 14 amino acids. In DNA form, the CDR3 reads TGTGCCAGCAGTTCGACAGGGGATCGGTATGGCTACACCTTC. This codes for CASSSTGDRYGYTF.

The chain has TRBV25-1 and TRBJ2-7; TRBD2 matches 7 bases. The CDR3 covers 13 residues. J lost 4 bases, V lost 2 bases, and 2 bases had no gene match. Germline values: CDR1 MGHDK, CDR2 SYGVNS. This CDR3 reads CASSEGRVYEQYF. The CDR3 DNA follows: TGTGCCAGCAGTGAAGGGAGGGTGTACGAGCAGTACTTC.

As concerns this clone: A read error may explain this, as a much larger clone is one base away. The chain combines TRBV5-5 with TRBJ2-2, with D perhaps TRBD2 (5 bases). CDR3 size: 12 residues. Germline CDR1 SGHKS, CDR2 YYEKEE (reference sequence). The germline V and J ends were trimmed by 2 bases and 6 bases, with 5 bases remaining between them. The CDR3 DNA is TGTGCCAGCAGCTTCGGGGCCGGGGAGCTGTTTTTT. Translating it yields CASSFGAGELFF.

The gene calls are TRBV10-3 and TRBJ2-6; D is unclear. Germline loops: CDR1 ENHRY, CDR2 SYGVKD. V was cut by 8 bases and J by 3 bases, with 8 bases left in between. The CDR3 contains 13 residues. Here the CDR3 DNA reads TGTGCCATCCAAGGGAATGGGGCCAACGTCCTGACTTTC. Its translation: CAIQGNGANVLTF.

Of note for this clone: Within the sample, other DNA sequences also encode this same CDR3. The CDR3, as DNA: TGTGCCAGCAGTTACTCGGGGACTTACGAGCAGTACTTC. This codes for CASSYSGTYEQYF. The V call is TRBV6-6, the J call TRBJ2-7, with TRBD2 as a possible D gene (6 bases). This CDR3 comprises 13 residues. Trimming stripped 0 bases from V and 4 bases from J, with 7 bases between. Germline V gives CDR1 MNHNY, CDR2 SVGAGI (reference sequence).

V and J are TRBV4-3 and TRBJ2-7; D remains ambiguous. Trimming removed 0 bases from V and 3 bases from J, with 6 bases in between. Germline V lookup: CDR1 LGHNA, CDR2 YSLEER. The CDR3 runs 13 residues. DNA for the CDR3: TGCGCCAGCAGCCAAGAGCTCGTCTACGAGCAGTACTTC. It codes for CASSQELVYEQYF.

The V gene is TRBV7-9, the J gene TRBJ2-3; D is unclear. The CDR3 length is 15 residues. Trimming shortened V by 2 bases and J by 2 bases, and 11 bases separated the two germline ends. From germline, CDR1 is SEHNR and CDR2 FQNEAQ (reference sequence). CDR3 DNA sequence: TGTGCCAGCAGCTTATCAGCGAACCCCACAGATACGCAGTATTTT. Translating it yields CASSLSANPTDTQYF.

J is TRBJ1-1 and V is TRBV11-3; D may be TRBD1 (6 bases). The CDR3 is made up of 16 amino acids. Trimming took 5 bases from V and 0 from J, leaving 16 bases between them. Germline loops: CDR1 SGHNT, CDR2 YENEEA. The CDR3 coding sequence is TGTGCCAGCAGCCCCCAACAGGGACTCTTGAACACTGAAGCTTTCTTT. This encodes CASSPQQGLLNTEAFF.

The chain combines TRBV30 with TRBJ2-5, with 13 positions matching TRBD2. Trimming removed 0 bases from V and 7 bases from J; junction bases left unmatched: 5. The CDR3 runs 15 residues. Germline CDR1 reads GTSNPN; CDR2 reads SVGIG (reference sequence). The CDR3 here is CAWSVTSGGAGTQYF. DNA for the CDR3: TGTGCCTGGAGTGTAACTAGCGGGGGGGCCGGGACCCAGTACTTC.

V gene TRBV5-5 combines with J gene TRBJ1-5; 8 bases match TRBD1. CDR3 length: 16 residues. Unmatched junction bases numbered 7, after V lost 4 bases and J lost 1 base. CDR1 is SGHKS, CDR2 YYEKEE, per germline (reference sequence). The CDR3 loop reads CASSTGGGMSNQPQHF. The CDR3 DNA is TGTGCCAGCAGCACAGGGGGGGGGATGAGCAATCAGCCCCAGCATTTT.

In regard to this clone: The sample holds other DNA sequences that translate to the same CDR3. This chain connects TRBV6-5 to TRBJ2-2; D unresolved. V was trimmed by 4 bases and J by 1 base, leaving 7 bases between them. Germline V gene sequence: CDR1 MNHEY, CDR2 SVGAGI. The CDR3 runs to 14 residues. As DNA, the CDR3 is TGTGCCAGCAGTTTTTCAGGGAACACCGGGGAGCTGTTTTTT. Translated: CASSFSGNTGELFF.

This rearrangement joins TRBV10-2 to TRBJ2-5; no firm D call. The germline gives CDR1 WSHSY, CDR2 SAAADI. V was shortened by 7 bases and J by 0 bases, with 12 bases between the two germline ends. The CDR3 loop spans 14 amino acids. The CDR3 loop is CASIHQRNQETQYF. As DNA, the CDR3 is TGCGCCAGCATTCACCAAAGAAACCAAGAGACCCAGTACTTC.

Concerning this clone: This CDR3 is also generated by other DNA sequences in the sample. The chain carries TRBV7-2 and TRBJ2-6; D unresolved. V was trimmed by 1 base and J by 0 bases, leaving 4 bases between them. CDR3 length: 15 amino acids. From germline, CDR1 is SGHTA and CDR2 FQGNSA. The CDR3 here is CASSLGGSGANVLTF. The CDR3 region has the DNA TGTGCCAGCAGCTTAGGGGGCTCTGGGGCCAACGTCCTGACTTTC.

The chain links TRBV6-5 to TRBJ1-1, with a possible D match to TRBD1 (6 bases). V lost 6 bases and J 12 bases, leaving 17 bases between the germline ends. CDR3 size: 12 residues. Germline V gene sequence: CDR1 MNHEY, CDR2 SVGAGI. The CDR3 protein is CASRSTGPSSFF. CDR3 in DNA: TGTGCCAGCAGATCCACAGGGCCTTCTTCTTTCTTT.

The chain carries TRBV19 and TRBJ1-5, with 7 bases aligning to TRBD1. Trimming at V came to 4 bases and at J to 4 bases, leaving 7 bases not matched to a gene. CDR3 length: 15 amino acids. Germline V lookup: CDR1 LNHDA, CDR2 SQIVND (reference sequence). The DNA of the CDR3 is TGTGCCAGTAGTAACCGACAGGGCAATAATCAGCCCCAGCATTTT. Its translation: CASSNRQGNNQPQHF.

The chain recombines TRBV10-3 with TRBJ2-7, with 7 bases identical to TRBD1. After removal of 7 bases from V and 2 bases from J, the junction contained 5 bases not matched to a gene. CDR3 length: 13 amino acids. CDR1 is ENHRY and CDR2 is SYGVKD in the germline V gene. The DNA of the CDR3 is TGTGCCATCACCCGGGACAGTCCCTACGAGCAGTACTTC. The encoded protein is CAITRDSPYEQYF.

The chain has TRBV2 and TRBJ2-5, with D maybe TRBD1 (5 bases). V was clipped by 5 bases and J by 1 base, with 8 bases between them. Germline V lookup: CDR1 SNHLY, CDR2 FYNNEI. The CDR3 loop spans 13 amino acids. This chain's CDR3 is CASSTDSQETQYF. The DNA for the CDR3 is TGTGCCAGCAGTACCGACAGCCAAGAGACCCAGTACTTC.

The chain links TRBV6-4 to TRBJ2-2; TRBD2 is a possible D gene (5 bases). The V gene lost 6 bases and the J gene lost 3 bases, with 14 bases spanning the gap. The CDR3 is 15 residues long. CDR1 MRHNA and CDR2 SNTAGT come from the germline V gene. CDR3 nucleotides: TGTGCCAGCAGCCCGGACTCGTTGCACACCGGGGAGCTGTTTTTT. Encoded protein: CASSPDSLHTGELFF.

This clone was seen only once. The J gene is TRBJ2-3, the V gene TRBV19; either TRBD1 or TRBD2 may fit D (5 bases each). Trimming removed 3 bases from V and 5 bases from J, with 15 bases in between. The CDR3 runs to 15 residues. CDR1 and CDR2 from the germline V gene are LNHDA and SQIVND (reference sequence). The CDR3 sequence: CASSMGRLIGDTQYF. CDR3 nucleotide sequence: TGTGCCAGTAGTATGGGACGACTAATTGGAGATACGCAGTATTTT.

The V call is TRBV4-2, the J call TRBJ2-1, with TRBD2 matching 15 bases. Germline V gives CDR1 LGHNA, CDR2 YNFKEQ. The CDR3 contains 19 residues. Trimming removed 0 bases from V and 8 bases from J; junction bases left unmatched: 11. DNA for the CDR3: TGTGCCAGCAGCCAAGATTGGTATAGGACTAGCGGGGGGGTGGATGAGCAGTTCTTC. Residues: CASSQDWYRTSGGVDEQFF.

This clone was observed a single time. The chain carries TRBV6-6 and TRBJ1-4; 7 bases are a match to TRBD1. V gave up 2 bases and J gave up 7 bases; unmatched junction bases: 10. The CDR3 runs to 16 residues. The germline CDR1 and CDR2 sequences are MNHNY and SVGAGI (reference sequence). CDR3 in DNA: TGTGCCAGCAGTTACCACCCCGGGACAGCGGGTGAAAAACTGTTTTTT. Its protein product is CASSYHPGTAGEKLFF.

The chain employs TRBV6-8 and TRBJ2-7, with TRBD1 identical over 7 bases. The germline CDR1 and CDR2 sequences are MNHGY and SAAAGT. The CDR3 runs to 15 residues. After removal of 4 bases from V and 0 bases from J, the junction contained 6 bases not matched to a gene. DNA of the CDR3: TGTGCCAGCAGTTCCGCAGGGGGTAGCTCCTACGAGCAGTACTTC. Its protein product is CASSSAGGSSYEQYF.

V and J are TRBV11-3 and TRBJ2-7, with D perhaps matching TRBD1 (6 bases). This CDR3 spans 13 amino acids. Germline V gene sequence: CDR1 SGHNT, CDR2 YENEEA. V gave up 3 bases and J gave up 2 bases, with 8 bases separating them. The CDR3 DNA is TGTGCCAGCAGCTTCAGGGGACCCTACGAGCAGTACTTC. Its translation is CASSFRGPYEQYF.

The V call is TRBV30, the J call TRBJ2-2; D remains ambiguous. Germline lookup yields CDR1 GTSNPN and CDR2 SVGIG (reference sequence). Trimming left V 4 bases short and J 4 bases short, with 10 bases between. The CDR3 consists of 13 residues. The CDR3 protein is CAWTSSGTGELFF. The CDR3 nucleotides read TGTGCCTGGACATCCTCGGGCACCGGGGAGCTGTTTTTT. The full variable domain, in which reference TRBV30 and TRBJ2-2 provide the parts outside the CDR3, is SQTIHQWPATLVQPVGSPLSLECTVEGTSNPNLYWYRQAAGRGLQLLFYSVGIGQISSEVPQNLSASRPQDRQFILSSKKLLLSDSGFYLCAWTSSGTGELFFGEGSRLTVL.

This clone showed up just a few times. The rearrangement links TRBV10-1 to TRBJ2-7; 8 bases are a match to TRBD1. The CDR3 has 13 amino acids. The germline V gene encodes CDR1 WNHNN and CDR2 SYGVQD (reference sequence). The V segment lost 5 bases and the J segment 4 bases; nucleotides outside the gene matches: 4. CDR3 nucleotides: TGCGCCAGCAGTCACGACAGGGGATACGAGCAGTACTTC. This encodes CASSHDRGYEQYF.

This clone was counted a single time. V is TRBV14 and J is TRBJ2-1; 13 nucleotides match TRBD2. V lost 2 bases and J lost 11; bases outside the gene matches: 6. CDR1 is SGHDN, CDR2 FVKESK, per germline. This CDR3 is 15 amino acids long. The CDR3: CASSQTSGGAEQQFF. The CDR3 DNA follows: TGTGCCAGCAGCCAAACTAGCGGGGGGGCGGAGCAGCAGTTCTTC.

The chain has TRBV5-1 and TRBJ2-3; 7 bases agree with TRBD2. The J segment lost 6 bases and the V segment lost 0 bases, leaving 22 bases of the junction unmatched. The CDR3 length is 20 residues. The germline V gene encodes CDR1 SGHRS and CDR2 YFSETQ. The DNA of the CDR3 is TGCGCCAGCAGCTTGGGACTAGCATTTCCCATTACCATTGAAACGGATACGCAGTATTTT. This encodes CASSLGLAFPITIETDTQYF.

CDR3 DNA sequence: TGCACCAGCAGCCAACTTAAGCGGTTAGCGATATCGAACACCGGGGAGCTGTTTTTT. It encodes CTSSQLKRLAISNTGELFF. The chain joins TRBV1 to TRBJ2-2; TRBD2, the D gene given by the table, was not confirmed from the DNA. TRBV1 is listed as a pseudogene. The CDR3 totals 19 residues.